Following are 5 T cell receptor beta chains from one sample sequenced in a study of T cells in Graves' hyperthyroidism and ophthalmopathy. Template material for amplifying TCR beta CDR3 regions consisted of RNA transcripts. HTBI primers were employed in a first-round RT-PCR of the TCR CDR3. A single record per CDR3 protein comes from TCRdb applying MiXCR to the multiplex PCR reads. Among under 300,000 distinct CDR3 sequences, 20% to 25% were seen once, and the ten largest hold around 62%. The sample comprised blood. The receptors derive from a young man with Graves' ophthalmopathy.

In its sample, this clonotype was seen many times. This rearrangement joins TRBV12-3 or TRBV12-4 to TRBJ2-3; the D is unclear. The CDR3 sequence is 11 residues long. V lost 3 bases and J lost 8, with 6 bases in between. The DNA for the CDR3 is TGTGCCAGCAGTTTCGCGGCTACGCAGTATTTT. This sequence encodes CASSFAATQYF.

The V call is TRBV27, the J call TRBJ2-3; D is possibly TRBD1 (6 bases). The length of the CDR3 is 16 residues. The V gene's germline CDR1 is MNHEY and CDR2 SMNVEV (reference sequence). V lost 2 bases, J lost 2 bases, and 14 bases lay in between. The CDR3 DNA reads as TGTGCCAGCAGTTTAGGACAGTTCGCAAACACAGATACGCAGTATTTT. It codes for CASSLGQFANTDTQYF.

There are a few counts of this clonotype. J is TRBJ1-1 and V is TRBV6-1; possibly TRBD1 for D (5 bases). There are 14 residues in the CDR3. The germline V gene has CDR1 MNHNS and CDR2 SASEGT. The V and J ends lost 7 bases and 1 base respectively, with 13 bases between them. CDR3 residues: CASTPWGENTEAFF. The CDR3 nucleotides are TGTGCCAGCACTCCCTGGGGCGAGAACACTGAAGCTTTCTTT.

Only a few counts were recorded for this clonotype. This chain connects TRBV28 to TRBJ2-1; D possibly matches TRBD1 or TRBD2 (6 bases each). This CDR3 comprises 16 residues. The V end lost 0 bases, the J end lost 10 bases, and 19 bases lay between the germline ends. Germline-derived CDR1 and CDR2 are MDHEN and SYDVKM. The CDR3 DNA reads as TGTGCCAGCAGTTTATGGGGGAATAGGGGGGAAACCGAGCAGTTCTTC. Its translation: CASSLWGNRGETEQFF.

This clonotype came up a few times. The chain links TRBV28 to TRBJ1-1; D not certain. Trimming stripped 7 bases from V and 4 bases from J, with 19 bases between. CDR3 size: 15 residues. Germline-derived CDR1 and CDR2 are MDHEN and SYDVKM. The CDR3 loop reads CASTRSPMSGTEAFF. As DNA, the CDR3 is TGTGCCAGCACCAGAAGCCCTATGAGTGGCACTGAAGCTTTCTTT.